This entry lists 22 T cell receptor beta chains sequenced from one sample in a study of T cell responses to AZD1222 COVID-19 vaccine. Repertoires were generated with immunoSEQ multiplex PCR, while TCRdb's copy carries only in-frame clones and drops some. Seen here are about 100,000 clones, 90% to 95% observed once, and the top ten hold more than 2%. The specimen comprised peripheral blood, sampled on day 0 of AZD1222 vaccination. The receptors come from an adult in good health.

This clone was observed once. V and J are TRBV6-2 or TRBV6-3 and TRBJ1-2, with D unresolved. The germline V gene has CDR1 MNHEY and CDR2 SVGEGT. Trimming pared 2 bases from V and 1 base from J, leaving 5 bases between. The CDR3 is 13 amino acids. The CDR3 bases are TGTGCCAGCAGTTACAGGGTTAACTATGGCTACACCTTC. This translates into CASSYRVNYGYTF.

The CDR3 here is CASRRDENYGYTF. The DNA for the CDR3 is TGTGCCAGCAGGCGGGACGAAAACTATGGCTACACCTTC. The chain employs TRBV6-5 and TRBJ1-2, with D tentatively TRBD1 (5 bases). Germline values: CDR1 MNHEY, CDR2 SVGAGI. This CDR3 spans 13 amino acids. The ends were cut back, 6 bases at V and 2 bases at J, with 10 bases in the middle.

The V gene is TRBV7-3, the J gene TRBJ2-7, with 8 bases that match TRBD2. Germline lookup yields CDR1 SGHTA and CDR2 FQGTGA. CDR3 length: 17 amino acids. V lost 5 bases and J lost 6; bases outside the gene matches: 18. CDR3 residues: CASSPNGGGSGYLEQYF. The CDR3 bases are TGTGCCAGCAGCCCCAACGGGGGGGGAAGCGGATACCTCGAGCAGTACTTC.

The chain couples TRBV18 to TRBJ1-1; 7 nucleotides match TRBD1. J was trimmed by 5 bases and V by 2 bases; bases with no gene match: 8. This CDR3 has 15 amino acids. CDR1 and CDR2 (germline): KGHSH, LQKENI. CDR3 sequence: CASSPYWDRPTEAFF. The CDR3 DNA reads TGTGCCAGCTCACCATATTGGGACAGACCAACTGAAGCTTTCTTT.

The genes are TRBV5-1 and TRBJ2-5; 13 positions match TRBD2. Germline CDR1 is SGHRS and CDR2 is YFSETQ. The V segment lost 6 bases and the J segment 2 bases; nucleotides outside the gene matches: 7. The CDR3 is 16 amino acids. The CDR3 nucleotides are TGCGCCAGCAAAGGACTAGCGGGAGATATACAAGAGACCCAGTACTTC. Its translation: CASKGLAGDIQETQYF.

The chain employs TRBV19 and TRBJ1-4; perhaps TRBD1 as D (5 bases). Germline V gives CDR1 LNHDA, CDR2 SQIVND (reference sequence). V gave up 8 bases and J gave up 4 bases, with 11 bases separating them. This CDR3 has 13 residues. The CDR3 reads CASALGHNEKLFF. CDR3 in DNA: TGTGCCAGTGCCCTGGGGCATAATGAAAAACTGTTTTTT. Complete variable domain (other parts from reference TRBV19 and TRBJ1-4): DGGITQSPKYLFRKEGQNVTLSCEQNLNHDAMYWYRQDPGQGLRLIYYSQIVNDFQKGDIAEGYSVSREKKESFPLTVTSAQKNPTAFYLCASALGHNEKLFFGSGTQLSVL.

The CDR3 nucleotides are TGTGCCAGCAGCCAACTAGCGGGGGACAATGAGCAGTTCTTC. It encodes CASSQLAGDNEQFF. The chain links TRBV3-1 (or the pseudogene TRBV3-2) to TRBJ2-1, with 10 bases lining up with TRBD2. Germline CDR1 is LGHDT and CDR2 is YNNKEL (reference sequence). After removal of 2 bases from V and 5 bases from J, the junction contained 0 bases not matched to a gene. This CDR3 has 14 amino acids.

The chain is built from TRBV7-2 and TRBJ1-3; TRBD1 might be the D (5 bases). V was clipped by 5 bases and J by 3 bases, with 17 bases between them. The CDR3 covers 16 residues. Germline V lookup: CDR1 SGHTA, CDR2 FQGNSA. The CDR3 DNA sequence: TGTGCCAGCAGCCGCGGGTTTGGGGGTGGTGGAAACACCATATATTTT. This gives the protein CASSRGFGGGGNTIYF. Filled out from reference TRBV7-2 and TRBJ1-3, the complete variable domain reads GAGVSQSPSNKVTEKGKDVELRCDPISGHTALYWYRQSLGQGLEFLIYFQGNSAPDKSGLPSDRFSAERTGGSVSTLTIQRTQQEDSAVYLCASSRGFGGGGNTIYFGEGSWLTVV.

V gene TRBV5-5 combines with J gene TRBJ2-3; either TRBD1 or TRBD2 may supply D (5 bases each). The ends were cut back, 3 bases at V and 0 bases at J, with 11 bases in the middle. The CDR3 spans 15 residues. CDR1 is SGHKS and CDR2 is YYEKEE in the germline V gene (reference sequence). Here the CDR3 reads CASSSGPYSTDTQYF. CDR3 nucleotide sequence: TGTGCCAGCAGCTCGGGACCTTATAGCACAGATACGCAGTATTTT.

The chain is built from TRBV20-1 and TRBJ1-2; maybe TRBD1 (5 bases). The CDR3 runs 10 residues. Germline lookup yields CDR1 DFQATT and CDR2 SNEGSKA (reference sequence). Trimming left V 3 bases short and J 8 bases short, with 7 bases between. The CDR3 spells CSARGRGYTF. The CDR3 bases are TGCAGTGCTAGGGGGCGGGGCTACACCTTC.

V usage is TRBV6-6 and J usage is TRBJ1-4; perhaps TRBD1 as D (6 bases). CDR3 length equals 11 residues. V was trimmed by 5 bases and J by 13 bases, leaving 11 bases between them. Per germline, CDR1 MNHNY and CDR2 SVGAGI (reference sequence). CDR3 bases: TGTGCCAGCAGTCTAAGGACAGTACTGTTTTTT. Protein product: CASSLRTVLFF.

This clone was observed once. The chain has TRBV4-1 and TRBJ1-1; D gene unclear. The CDR3 runs 14 residues. Germline V lookup: CDR1 MGHRA, CDR2 YSYEKL. Trimming cost V 2 bases and J 6 bases, with 13 bases left between them. The CDR3 protein is CASSQLPLDSEAFF. CDR3 bases: TGCGCCAGCAGCCAATTGCCGCTTGACTCTGAAGCTTTCTTT.

This chain connects TRBV11-2 to TRBJ2-7, with 9 positions matching TRBD1. Germline V gene sequence: CDR1 SGHAT, CDR2 FQNNGV. After removal of 3 bases from V and 6 bases from J, the junction contained 9 bases not matched to a gene. CDR3 length: 15 amino acids. The CDR3 is CASSFIQGARGEQYF. The CDR3 coding sequence is TGTGCCAGCAGCTTTATACAGGGGGCACGTGGCGAGCAGTACTTC.

CDR3 loop: CASRGGQNPSYNEQFF. The CDR3 DNA sequence: TGTGCCAGCAGGGGGGGACAGAACCCCTCCTACAATGAGCAGTTCTTC. This chain connects TRBV11-1 to TRBJ2-1, with a possible D match to TRBD1 (7 bases). V was cut by 6 bases and J by 0 bases, with 15 bases left in between. This CDR3 region has 16 residues. Germline V gene sequence: CDR1 SGHAT, CDR2 FQDESV (reference sequence).

The V and J genes are TRBV4-1 and TRBJ2-7; 11 nucleotides agree with TRBD2. This CDR3 is built from 15 residues. After removal of 4 bases from V and 4 bases from J, the junction contained 6 bases not matched to a gene. The germline CDR1 and CDR2 sequences are MGHRA and YSYEKL. The CDR3 is CASSLTGTSGYEQYF. The CDR3 coding sequence is TGCGCCAGCAGCCTAACCGGGACTAGCGGATACGAGCAGTACTTC.

The chain employs TRBV6-4 and TRBJ2-1; TRBD2 agrees at 8 bases. CDR3 length equals 13 residues. Trimming took 5 bases from V and 8 from J; bases not matched to a gene: 5. Germline-derived CDR1 and CDR2 are MRHNA and SNTAGT. CDR3 bases: TGTGCCAGCAGTCCTACAGCGGGAGATGAGCAGTTCTTC. Its translation is CASSPTAGDEQFF.

J is TRBJ2-4 and V is TRBV6-2 or TRBV6-3; TRBD1 aligns across 7 bases. The length of the CDR3 is 17 residues. J gave up 0 bases and V 2 bases, and 7 bases lay outside the gene matches. CDR1 is MNHEY, CDR2 SVGEGT, per germline. CDR3 in amino acids: CASSYDRVIEAKNIQYF. CDR3 DNA: TGTGCCAGCAGTTACGACAGGGTTATAGAAGCCAAAAACATTCAGTACTTC.

The rearrangement links TRBV4-3 to TRBJ2-5; 7 nucleotides match TRBD1. Germline assignment: CDR1 LGHNA and CDR2 YSLEER. Trimming took 1 base from V and 2 from J; bases not matched to a gene: 7. The CDR3 has 16 residues. In nucleotides, the CDR3 is TGCGCCAGCAGCCAAGGGGGGACAGATTATCAAGAGACCCAGTACTTC. This translates into CASSQGGTDYQETQYF.

Here the CDR3 DNA reads TGTGCCAGCAGCTTATTGGGCGGGGTGAAAGATACGCAGTATTTT. Translation: CASSLLGGVKDTQYF. This chain links TRBV7-3 with TRBJ2-3; D is perhaps TRBD2 (6 bases). This CDR3 contains 15 residues. The V gene lost 2 bases and the J gene lost 5 bases, with 14 bases spanning the gap. Germline CDR1 SGHTA, CDR2 FQGTGA.

The chain is built from TRBV9 and TRBJ1-6; tentatively, D is TRBD1 (6 bases). V lost 3 bases, J lost 3 bases, and 13 bases lay in between. The CDR3 is 16 amino acids. Germline CDR1 SGDLS, CDR2 YYNGEE. The CDR3 reads CASSAGGLDYNSPLHF. CDR3 nucleotides: TGTGCCAGCAGCGCCGGGGGGCTGGACTATAATTCACCCCTCCACTTT. Full variable domain (outside the CDR3, taken from reference TRBV9 and TRBJ1-6): DSGVTQTPKHLITATGQRVTLRCSPRSGDLSVYWYQQSLDQGLQFLIQYYNGEERAKGNILERFSAQQFPDLHSELNLSSLELGDSALYFCASSAGGLDYNSPLHFGNGTRLTVT.

The chain joins TRBV27 to TRBJ1-2, with unresolved D. V was trimmed by 2 bases and J by 7 bases, leaving 14 bases between them. There are 14 residues in the CDR3. Per the germline V gene, CDR1 is MNHEY and CDR2 is SMNVEV (reference sequence). The CDR3 nucleotides read TGTGCCAGCAGTTTAGTGAGGGAGACTAGTGGCTACACCTTC. Residues: CASSLVRETSGYTF.

The sample holds one count of this clone. V usage is TRBV7-6 and J usage is TRBJ1-5; D gene ambiguous. The V end lost 5 bases, the J end lost 7 bases, and 12 bases lay between the germline ends. The CDR3 sequence is 13 residues long. The germline V gene encodes CDR1 SGHVS and CDR2 FNYEAQ. CDR3 loop: CASSPTSAQPQHF. CDR3 DNA: TGTGCCAGCAGCCCAACCAGCGCGCAGCCCCAGCATTTT. The variable domain in full, with the rest retrieved from reference TRBV7-6 and TRBJ1-5, is GAGVSQSPRYKVTKRGQDVALRCDPISGHVSLYWYRQALGQGPEFLTYFNYEAQQDKSGLPNDRFSAERPEGSISTLTIQRTEQRDSAMYRCASSPTSAQPQHFGDGTRLSIL.